The 7 T cell receptor beta chains given below trace back to one sample, sequenced in a study of blood T cell repertoires in COVID-19. Here immunoSEQ multiplex PCR was the method, and the copy in TCRdb shows in-frame clones only, minus some. The table includes some 250,000 clones, 84% detected once. The sample consisted of peripheral blood. These receptor sequences come from a man between 60 and 75 years old with acute or convalescent COVID-19.

The chain combines TRBV18 with TRBJ1-1; 8 bases fit TRBD1. CDR3 length: 14 amino acids. V shed 4 bases and J 1 base; nucleotides not matched to a gene: 2. The germline V gene has CDR1 KGHSH and CDR2 LQKENI. The CDR3 DNA is TGTGCCAGCTCACTCGGACAGGGGAACACTGAAGCTTTCTTT. Protein product: CASSLGQGNTEAFF.

The chain uses TRBV29-1 and TRBJ2-7; possible D gene TRBD2, 7 bases. Germline V gene data show CDR1 as SQVTM and CDR2 as ANQGSEA. This CDR3 is 12 amino acids long. Trimming pared 5 bases from V and 4 bases from J, leaving 12 bases between. The CDR3 region is CSVTGGRYEQYF. DNA of the CDR3: TGCAGCGTTACGGGGGGCAGGTACGAGCAGTACTTC.

The genes are TRBV15 and TRBJ1-5, with no clear D. The CDR3 consists of 16 residues. The V gene lost 4 bases and the J gene lost 6 bases, with 19 bases spanning the gap. The germline V gene has CDR1 LNHNV and CDR2 YYDKDF (reference sequence). This CDR3 is CATSTTLEGSRQPQHF. The CDR3 region has the DNA TGTGCCACCAGCACCACCCTGGAGGGCTCGCGTCAGCCCCAGCATTTT.

In its sample, this clone was seen a few times. The chain couples TRBV28 to TRBJ1-2; 8 positions match TRBD1. This CDR3 region has 12 residues. V shed 4 bases, J shed 8 bases, and the junction held 3 bases outside the gene matches. Germline V gives CDR1 MDHEN, CDR2 SYDVKM. CDR3 sequence: CASSWTGRGYTF. The CDR3 nucleotides are TGTGCCAGCAGTTGGACAGGGCGAGGCTACACCTTC.

The chain has TRBV19 and TRBJ2-5, with TRBD2 matching 12 bases. V lost 11 bases and J lost 6; bases outside the gene matches: 7. This CDR3 has 13 amino acids. CDR1 and CDR2 from the germline V gene are LNHDA and SQIVND (reference sequence). The CDR3 reads CAARTSGEQTQYF. CDR3 in DNA: TGTGCCGCCCGGACTAGCGGGGAACAGACCCAGTACTTC.

The chain carries TRBV12-5 and TRBJ2-5; TRBD2 matches at 8 bases. The CDR3 has 15 residues. V was clipped by 4 bases and J by 4 bases; unmatched bases: 8. CDR1 is LGHNT, CDR2 FRNRAP, per germline. The CDR3 nucleotides are TGTGCTAGTGGTTCGGGGACTAGAGCTGGAGAGACCCAGTACTTC. Translated, it gives CASGSGTRAGETQYF.

This clone has only one observation. This rearrangement joins TRBV10-2 to TRBJ1-1, with D uncertain. The V and J ends lost 2 bases and 2 bases respectively, with 12 bases between them. Per the germline V gene, CDR1 is WSHSY and CDR2 is SAAADI. CDR3 size: 15 residues. The DNA of the CDR3 is TGCGCCAGCAGTGAGGCGGGAGCCTCCAACACTGAAGCTTTCTTT. As protein: CASSEAGASNTEAFF.